A single sample is the source of the 17 T cell receptor beta chains below, sequenced in a study of identical twins. TCRdb reprocessed the 5' RACE reads via MiXCR and lists one record per CDR3 protein. The sample carries 450,000 or so distinct CDR3 sequences, over 11% recorded once. The same sample was also studied in work on yellow fever vaccine responses in identical twins.

Material for sequencing was CD4+ T cells sorted from blood. These receptors originate from a woman aged 18-30 years in good health.

The rearrangement links TRBV7-6 to TRBJ1-6; D unresolved. Germline loops: CDR1 SGHVS, CDR2 FNYEAQ. V was pared by 2 bases and J by 6 bases, with 11 bases between. The CDR3 has 15 residues. Written as DNA, the CDR3 is TGTGCCAGCAGCTTAAATGACGGCTCTAATTCACCCCTCCACTTT. Translating it yields CASSLNDGSNSPLHF.

This sequence joins TRBV12-3 or TRBV12-4 and TRBJ2-5; D uncertain. Deletions cut 3 bases from V and 1 base from J, with 6 bases between. CDR3 length: 13 amino acids. The CDR3 spells CASSFYSQETQYF. For the CDR3, the DNA is TGTGCCAGCAGTTTTTACAGCCAAGAGACCCAGTACTTC.

This clonotype was observed a handful of times. This chain uses TRBV9 with TRBJ2-3, with 9 bases that match TRBD2. Germline V lookup: CDR1 SGDLS, CDR2 YYNGEE. Trimming took 0 bases from V and 5 from J; bases not matched to a gene: 7. CDR3 length: 16 amino acids. CDR3 loop: CASSVEAGGDLDTQYF. CDR3 DNA: TGTGCCAGCAGCGTAGAGGCGGGGGGGGATTTAGATACGCAGTATTTT.

This chain connects TRBV7-8 to TRBJ2-7, with D tentatively TRBD1 (5 bases). The V and J ends lost 6 bases and 6 bases respectively, with 15 bases between them. Germline CDR1 reads SGHVS; CDR2 reads FQNEAQ. This CDR3 is built from 13 residues. In nucleotides, the CDR3 is TGTGCCAGCAGTCAGGACAAATACTCCGAGCAGTACTTC. This sequence encodes CASSQDKYSEQYF.

V gene TRBV20-1 combines with J gene TRBJ2-7; 15 bases are shared with TRBD2. After removal of 3 bases from V and 6 bases from J, the junction contained 6 bases not matched to a gene. Germline-derived CDR1 and CDR2 are DFQATT and SNEGSKA (reference sequence). The CDR3 length is 15 residues. For the CDR3, the DNA is TGCAGTGCTAGCGGACTAGCGGGAGGGCCCGGCGAGCAGTACTTC. Translating it yields CSASGLAGGPGEQYF.

This clonotype came up a few times. The V call is TRBV20-1, the J call TRBJ2-5, with D uncertain. The CDR3 is made up of 14 amino acids. Germline CDR1 and CDR2: DFQATT and SNEGSKA (reference sequence). The V and J ends lost 3 bases and 5 bases respectively, with 16 bases between them. CDR3 sequence (DNA): TGCAGTGCTAGGCGGTCCAGAACTATCGAGACCCAGTACTTC. This gives the protein CSARRSRTIETQYF.

For the CDR3, the DNA is TGTGCCACCAGTTGGCGGGAGGGTTTTGCAGATACGCAGTATTTT. Amino acid sequence: CATSWREGFADTQYF. This chain connects TRBV15 to TRBJ2-3; 9 nucleotides match TRBD2. V lost 6 bases and J lost 4; bases outside the gene matches: 8. The germline V gene has CDR1 LNHNV and CDR2 YYDKDF (reference sequence). CDR3 length: 15 amino acids. Full variable domain (outside the CDR3, taken from reference TRBV15 and TRBJ2-3): DAMVIQNPRYQVTQFGKPVTLSCSQTLNHNVMYWYQQKSSQAPKLLFHYYDKDFNNEADTPDNFQSRRPNTSFCFLDIRSPGLGDTAMYLCATSWREGFADTQYFGPGTRLTVL.

The chain has TRBV28 and TRBJ2-1; no clear D gene. Trimming cost V 5 bases and J 13 bases, with 15 bases left between them. The CDR3 length is 12 residues. The germline gives CDR1 MDHEN, CDR2 SYDVKM. CDR3 region: CASSLGLVPQFF. Here the CDR3 DNA reads TGTGCCAGCAGTCTCGGATTGGTGCCTCAGTTCTTC.

This clonotype turned up a few times. The rearrangement joins TRBV7-6 to TRBJ2-1, with 11 nucleotides matching TRBD2. This CDR3 spans 15 amino acids. V lost 5 bases to trimming and J lost 2 bases; unmatched junction nucleotides: 2. Per the germline V gene, CDR1 is SGHVS and CDR2 is FNYEAQ. The CDR3 protein is CASSTSGRTYNEQFF. In DNA form, the CDR3 reads TGTGCCAGCAGCACTAGCGGGAGAACCTACAATGAGCAGTTCTTC.

V gene TRBV4-2 combines with J gene TRBJ2-1, with TRBD2 identical over 9 bases. This CDR3 comprises 16 residues. The ends lost 1 base at V and 7 bases at J; junction bases unmatched: 8. Germline V gives CDR1 LGHNA, CDR2 YNFKEQ. CDR3 DNA: TGTGCCAGCAGCCAAGCAGGGCGGGAGGGCCTTAATGAGCAGTTCTTC. As protein: CASSQAGREGLNEQFF.

The chain uses TRBV21-1 and TRBJ1-6. TRBV21-1 is labeled a pseudogene. The CDR3 contains 14 residues. The CDR3 nucleotides are TGTGCCAGGCTCACAGTTAACGTAAATTCACCCCTCCACTTT. Protein product: CARLTVNVNSPLHF.

This sequence joins TRBV7-8 and TRBJ1-1, with TRBD1 as a possible D gene (5 bases). CDR1 and CDR2 (germline): SGHVS, FQNEAQ. V lost 4 bases, J lost 3 bases, and 12 bases lay in between. This CDR3 comprises 14 residues. The CDR3 loop reads CASSYQGRDTEAFF. CDR3 nucleotides: TGTGCCAGCAGCTACCAGGGACGTGACACTGAAGCTTTCTTT. Full variable domain (rest looked up from reference TRBV7-8 and TRBJ1-1): GAGVSQSPRYKVAKRGQDVALRCDPISGHVSLFWYQQALGQGPEFLTYFQNEAQLDKSGLPSDRFFAERPEGSVSTLKIQRTQQEDSAVYLCASSYQGRDTEAFFGQGTRLTVV.

The chain recombines TRBV12-3 or TRBV12-4 with TRBJ2-7; TRBD1 matches 7 bases. The CDR3 is 14 residues long. The V segment lost 5 bases and the J segment 4 bases; nucleotides outside the gene matches: 8. The CDR3, as DNA: TGTGCCAGCAGTCGACGGACAGGTGAATACGAGCAGTACTTC. This translates into CASSRRTGEYEQYF.

The chain uses TRBV4-3 and TRBJ1-1; D is undetermined. From germline, CDR1 is LGHNA and CDR2 YSLEER. V lost 0 bases to trimming and J lost 5 bases, with 10 bases between them. This CDR3 is 14 amino acids long. The CDR3 is CASSQDLPSTEAFF. Here the CDR3 DNA reads TGCGCCAGCAGCCAAGACCTACCTAGTACTGAAGCTTTCTTT.

This clonotype has at least ten counts. The rearrangement uses TRBV4-2 and TRBJ2-1, with 11 bases matching TRBD2. The germline gives CDR1 LGHNA, CDR2 YNFKEQ. This CDR3 is built from 15 residues. V shed 3 bases and J 5 bases; nucleotides not matched to a gene: 3. The CDR3 nucleotides are TGTGCCAGCAGCCAGGGGACTAGCGGTGACAATGAGCAGTTCTTC. Translating gives CASSQGTSGDNEQFF.

This clonotype was seen repeatedly, ten times or more. The chain combines TRBV5-1 with TRBJ2-7, with TRBD2 identical over 13 bases. CDR1 SGHRS and CDR2 YFSETQ come from the germline V gene. Trimming removed 4 bases from V and 2 bases from J; junction bases left unmatched: 6. This CDR3 region has 16 residues. The CDR3 bases are TGCGCCAGCAGCCGAGGGACTAGCGGGATCACCTACGAGCAGTACTTC. Protein product: CASSRGTSGITYEQYF.

The rearrangement links TRBV25-1 to TRBJ2-4; 7 nucleotides align to TRBD1. The length of the CDR3 is 13 residues. With V trimmed by 1 base and J by 9 bases, 3 bases remained unmatched. Germline lookup yields CDR1 MGHDK and CDR2 SYGVNS. CDR3 in DNA: TGTGCCAGCAGTGAATCCGGGACAGTCATTCAGTACTTC. Protein: CASSESGTVIQYF.